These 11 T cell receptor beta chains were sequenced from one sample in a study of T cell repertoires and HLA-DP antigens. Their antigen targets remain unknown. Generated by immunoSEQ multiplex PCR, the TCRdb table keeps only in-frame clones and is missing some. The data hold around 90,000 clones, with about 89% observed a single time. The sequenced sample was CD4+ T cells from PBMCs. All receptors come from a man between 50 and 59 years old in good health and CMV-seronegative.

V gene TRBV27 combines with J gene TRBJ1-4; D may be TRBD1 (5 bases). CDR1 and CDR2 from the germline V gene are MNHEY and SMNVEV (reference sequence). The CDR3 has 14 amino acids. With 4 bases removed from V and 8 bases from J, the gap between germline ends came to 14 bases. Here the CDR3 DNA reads TGTGCCAGCAGTTACAGCAGGGTAGGCGAAAAACTGTTTTTT. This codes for CASSYSRVGEKLFF.

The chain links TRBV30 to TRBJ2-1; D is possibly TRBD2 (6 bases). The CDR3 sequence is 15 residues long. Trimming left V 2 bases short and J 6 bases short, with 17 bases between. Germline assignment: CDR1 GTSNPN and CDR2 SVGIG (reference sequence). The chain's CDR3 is CAWSPRLGGLNEQFF. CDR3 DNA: TGTGCCTGGAGTCCCCGACTAGGCGGGCTCAATGAGCAGTTCTTC.

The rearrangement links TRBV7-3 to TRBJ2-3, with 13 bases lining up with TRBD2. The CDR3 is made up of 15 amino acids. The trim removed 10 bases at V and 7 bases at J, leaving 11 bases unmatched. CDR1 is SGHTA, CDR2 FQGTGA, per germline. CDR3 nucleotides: TGTGCCACCGGGTTGGGACTAGCGGGGATAAATACGCAGTATTTT. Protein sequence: CATGLGLAGINTQYF. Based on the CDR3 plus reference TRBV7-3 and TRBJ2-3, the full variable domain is GAGVSQTPSNKVTEKGKYVELRCDPISGHTALYWYRQSLGQGPEFLIYFQGTGAADDSGLPNDRFFAVRPEGSVSTLKIQRTERGDSAVYLCATGLGLAGINTQYFGPGTRLTVL.

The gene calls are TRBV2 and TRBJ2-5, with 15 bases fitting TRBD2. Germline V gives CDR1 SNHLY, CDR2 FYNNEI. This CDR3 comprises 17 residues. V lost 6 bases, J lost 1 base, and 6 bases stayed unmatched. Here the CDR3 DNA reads TGTGCCAGCAGGAAGCGGACTAGCGGGGGGGCCCAAGAGACCCAGTACTTC. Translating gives CASRKRTSGGAQETQYF.

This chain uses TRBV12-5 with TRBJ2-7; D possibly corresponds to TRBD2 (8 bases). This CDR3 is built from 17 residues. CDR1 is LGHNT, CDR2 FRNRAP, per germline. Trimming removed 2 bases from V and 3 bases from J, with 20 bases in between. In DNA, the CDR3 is TGTGCTAGTGGTTTGAACACCGGGACAGCGGGAGACTACGAGCAGTACTTC. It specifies CASGLNTGTAGDYEQYF.

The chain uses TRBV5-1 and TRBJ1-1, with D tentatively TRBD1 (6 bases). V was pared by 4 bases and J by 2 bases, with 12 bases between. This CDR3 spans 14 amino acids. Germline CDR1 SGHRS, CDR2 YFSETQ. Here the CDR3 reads CASSERGTNTEAFF. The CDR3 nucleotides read TGCGCCAGCAGCGAGAGGGGGACAAACACTGAAGCTTTCTTT.

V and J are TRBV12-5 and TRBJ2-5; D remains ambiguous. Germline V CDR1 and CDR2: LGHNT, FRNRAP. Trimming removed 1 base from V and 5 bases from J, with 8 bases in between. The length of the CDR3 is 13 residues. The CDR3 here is CASGLGSWETQYF. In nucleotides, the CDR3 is TGTGCTAGTGGTTTGGGATCGTGGGAGACCCAGTACTTC.

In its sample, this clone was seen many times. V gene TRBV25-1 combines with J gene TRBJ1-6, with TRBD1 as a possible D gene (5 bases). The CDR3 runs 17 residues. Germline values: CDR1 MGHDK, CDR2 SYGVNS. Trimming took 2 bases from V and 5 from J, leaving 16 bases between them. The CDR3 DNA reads TGTGCCAGCAGTGAAATGGGGGGGGAGGTTGATAATTCACCCCTCCACTTT. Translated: CASSEMGGEVDNSPLHF.

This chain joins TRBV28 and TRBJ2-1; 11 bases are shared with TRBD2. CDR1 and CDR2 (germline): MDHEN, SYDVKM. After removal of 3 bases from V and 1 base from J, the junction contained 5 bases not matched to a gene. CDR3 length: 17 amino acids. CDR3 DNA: TGTGCCAGCAGTTTGGCGGGACTAGCGGATTCCTACAATGAGCAGTTCTTC. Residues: CASSLAGLADSYNEQFF.

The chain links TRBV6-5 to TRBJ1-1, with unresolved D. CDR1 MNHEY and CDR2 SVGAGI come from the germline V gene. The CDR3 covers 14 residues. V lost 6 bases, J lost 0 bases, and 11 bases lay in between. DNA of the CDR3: TGTGCCAGCAGCCGTAACCTGGTGAACACTGAAGCTTTCTTT. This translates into CASSRNLVNTEAFF.

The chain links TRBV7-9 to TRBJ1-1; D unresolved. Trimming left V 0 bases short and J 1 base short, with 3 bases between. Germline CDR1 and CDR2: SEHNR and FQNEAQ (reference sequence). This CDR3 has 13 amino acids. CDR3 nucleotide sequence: TGTGCCAGCAGCTTAGCGCAGAACACTGAAGCTTTCTTT. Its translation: CASSLAQNTEAFF.